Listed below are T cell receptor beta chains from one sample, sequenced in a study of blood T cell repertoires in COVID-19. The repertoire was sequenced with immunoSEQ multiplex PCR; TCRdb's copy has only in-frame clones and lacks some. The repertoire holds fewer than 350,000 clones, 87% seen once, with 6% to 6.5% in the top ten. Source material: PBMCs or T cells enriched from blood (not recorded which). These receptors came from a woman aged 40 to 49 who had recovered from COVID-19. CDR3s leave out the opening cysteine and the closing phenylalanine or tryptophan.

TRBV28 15 ASSFSLAGGHTDTQY
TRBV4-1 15 ASSQGVPGLATNEQF
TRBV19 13 ASSSFISYNSPLH
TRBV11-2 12 ASSLGPANYGYT
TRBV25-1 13 ASSGEGGSYNEQF
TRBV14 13 ASSPQAGVGHEQY
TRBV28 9 AIEGVYEQY
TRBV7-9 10 ASSSGLPEQF
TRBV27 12 ASSPAGATDTQY
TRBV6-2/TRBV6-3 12 ASSRGQGNTEAF
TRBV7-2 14 ASSLSAGFSTDTQY
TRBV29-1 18 SVEDHPGGLAGSSTDTQY
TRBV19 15 ASSITLAGGSYNEQF
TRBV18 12 ASSPGTVNTEAF
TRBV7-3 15 ASSPHKGSGRSTEAF
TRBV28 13 ASSFKGTGEEKLF
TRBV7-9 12 ASSLGLYQETQY
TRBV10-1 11 ASRDRRNEKLF
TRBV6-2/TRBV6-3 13 ASGSRAGNSYEQY
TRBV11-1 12 ASAPRHLQETQY
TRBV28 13 ASSLGQGAYRSQH
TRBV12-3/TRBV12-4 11 ASNARILTGAF
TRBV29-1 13 SVGETSGRADTQY
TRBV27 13 ASSRRDAGGFEAF
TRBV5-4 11 ASSPQGNEKLF
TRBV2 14 ASMPLAGEGTGELF
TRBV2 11 ASSPGLNYGYT
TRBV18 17 ASSPGTAILIFSGNTIY
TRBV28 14 ASIPRISGSYNEQF
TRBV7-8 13 ASSPGTSGTGELF
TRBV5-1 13 ASRGLAGATYEQY
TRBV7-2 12 ASSARRNTGELF
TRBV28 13 ASTSGGEYYNEQF
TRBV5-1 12 ASSSPTGGETQY
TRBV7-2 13 ASSLVQASTDTQY
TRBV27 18 ASRRGLGQKLSSYNSPLH
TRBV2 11 ASRVPRGTEAF
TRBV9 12 ASSARAADEKLF
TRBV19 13 ASSIGSGRVNEQF
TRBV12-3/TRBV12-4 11 ASKQESSYEQY
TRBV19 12 ASKSQGVNTEAF
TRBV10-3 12 AISGLAVGDTQY